Shown below are 18 T cell receptor beta chains from a single sample sequenced in a study of CXCR3-negative and CXCR3-positive naive CD8 T cells. TRB cDNA was prepared as libraries by UMI-labeled 5' RACE. One entry per CDR3 protein, without DNA, is what TCRdb gives after re-calling the 5' RACE reads. This listing includes about 140,000 distinct CDR3 sequences. These receptors' antigens are unknown. Study results and caveats: Naive cells positive for CXCR3 carried more hydrophobic TRB CDR3s than CXCR3-negative ones.

Sequenced sample: naive CXCR3+ CD8+ T cells from blood. Documented subset: CD45RO-CCR7+CD27+CD95- naive CD8+ T cells expressing CXCR3 (TNR3+). Receptors were obtained from a human donor in good health. Some clones in this sample may be carry-over from other donors' samples.

The chain uses TRBV5-5 and TRBJ2-7; TCRdb's D call, TRBD1, is unchecked because there is no DNA. From germline, CDR1 is SGHKS and CDR2 YYEKEE (reference sequence). The CDR3 contains 15 residues. The CDR3 spells CASSLVGAVSYEQYF.

The chain employs TRBV5-1 and TRBJ2-4. The CDR3 contains 14 residues. The V gene's germline CDR1 is SGHRS and CDR2 YFSETQ. The CDR3 reads CASSRDQARNIQYF.

This chain links TRBV25-1 with TRBJ2-7; TCRdb's assignment of TRBD2 cannot be checked, as there is no DNA. The CDR3 spans 14 residues. CDR1 is MGHDK, CDR2 SYGVNS, per germline. CDR3 sequence reads: CASSDLAGGYEQYF.

The genes are TRBV28 and TRBJ2-5; TCRdb selects TRBD2, and the lack of DNA leaves this call unchecked. Germline V gene lookup returns CDR1 MDHEN and CDR2 SYDVKM. The CDR3 totals 15 residues. CDR3 sequence reads: CASSLLSGSQETQYF.

V is TRBV6-5 and J is TRBJ1-2; TCRdb returns TRBD1, unconfirmable since there is no DNA. Looked up from germline, CDR1 is MNHEY and CDR2 is SVGAGI. The CDR3 sequence is 12 residues long. CDR3 loop: CASWGGIYGYTF.

The CDR3 region is CASSLQRGNQPQHF. The J gene is TRBJ1-5, the V gene TRBV12-3 or TRBV12-4. The CDR3 consists of 14 residues.

The chain employs TRBV7-2 and TRBJ2-7; the TCRdb D gene call, TRBD1, has no DNA to confirm it. Per germline, CDR1 SGHTA and CDR2 FQGNSA. The CDR3 totals 14 residues. CDR3 residues: CASRFDRAPYEQYF.

The chain links TRBV29-1 to TRBJ2-3; TCRdb selects TRBD1, and the lack of DNA leaves this call unchecked. The CDR3 covers 15 residues. Germline V lookup: CDR1 SQVTM, CDR2 ANQGSEA. The CDR3 sequence: CSVDRSGQGLDTQYF.

This sequence joins TRBV19 and TRBJ2-1. Germline loops: CDR1 LNHDA, CDR2 SQIVND (reference sequence). This CDR3 has 15 amino acids. This CDR3 reads CASSLDRSWANEQFF.

This chain joins TRBV6-1 and TRBJ2-1; TCRdb selects TRBD2, and the lack of DNA leaves this call unchecked. The CDR3 extends over 23 amino acids. Germline V CDR1 and CDR2: MNHNS, SASEGT. CDR3 sequence: CASSPKREFGTTAPRHSYNEQFF.

This chain connects TRBV14 to TRBJ2-5; TCRdb names TRBD2, which stays unverified in the absence of DNA. Germline-derived CDR1 and CDR2 are SGHDN and FVKESK. The CDR3 has 15 amino acids. The CDR3 here is CASSRSGLAEETQYF.

The gene calls are TRBV20-1 and TRBJ2-7; there is no DNA to check the TCRdb D call of TRBD1. The CDR3 runs 13 residues. CDR1 is DFQATT, CDR2 SNEGSKA, per germline (reference sequence). The CDR3 spells CSATTRERYEQYF.

V is TRBV7-9 and J is TRBJ2-5; TCRdb indicates TRBD1, and absent DNA this call remains unverified. CDR1 and CDR2 from the germline V gene are SEHNR and FQNEAQ (reference sequence). The CDR3 has 15 amino acids. The CDR3 loop is CASSLGTAMAETQYF.

The genes are TRBV27 and TRBJ2-1; TCRdb's D gene call, TRBD1, goes unchecked for lack of DNA. Germline-derived CDR1 and CDR2 are MNHEY and SMNVEV (reference sequence). The CDR3 covers 15 residues. The CDR3 protein is CASSFGGSSYNEQFF.

This sequence joins TRBV7-2 and TRBJ2-3; TCRdb proposes TRBD2, but this gene call is untestable without DNA. CDR3 size: 15 residues. The germline gives CDR1 SGHTA, CDR2 FQGNSA. CDR3 loop: CASSFPRGGTDTQYF.

This sequence joins TRBV7-9 and TRBJ2-7; TCRdb picks TRBD1, but there is no DNA to check that call. This CDR3 spans 15 amino acids. CDR1 is SEHNR and CDR2 is FQNEAQ in the germline V gene (reference sequence). This chain's CDR3 is CASSLVGAGAYEQYF.

This chain uses TRBV5-5 with TRBJ2-7; TCRdb proposes TRBD1, but this gene call is untestable without DNA. The CDR3 runs to 16 residues. Looked up from germline, CDR1 is SGHKS and CDR2 is YYEKEE (reference sequence). The chain's CDR3 is CASSLNWADASYEQYF.

J is TRBJ2-2 and V is TRBV19; TCRdb's assignment of TRBD1 cannot be checked, as there is no DNA. From germline, CDR1 is LNHDA and CDR2 SQIVND (reference sequence). The CDR3 is made up of 18 amino acids. The CDR3: CASSIWAGQGRNTGELFF.